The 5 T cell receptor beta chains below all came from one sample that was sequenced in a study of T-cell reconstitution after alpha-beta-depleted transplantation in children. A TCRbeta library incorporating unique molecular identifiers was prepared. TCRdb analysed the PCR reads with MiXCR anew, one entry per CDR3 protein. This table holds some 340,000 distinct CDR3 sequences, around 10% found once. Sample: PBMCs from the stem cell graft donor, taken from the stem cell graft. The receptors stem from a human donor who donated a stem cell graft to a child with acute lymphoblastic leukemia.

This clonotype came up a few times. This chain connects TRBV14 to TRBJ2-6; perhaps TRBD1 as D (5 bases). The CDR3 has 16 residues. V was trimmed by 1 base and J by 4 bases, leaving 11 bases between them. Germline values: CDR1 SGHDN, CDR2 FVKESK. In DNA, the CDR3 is TGTGCCAGCAGCCAAGGCAGGGTGCCCGGGGCCAACGTCCTGACTTTC. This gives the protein CASSQGRVPGANVLTF.

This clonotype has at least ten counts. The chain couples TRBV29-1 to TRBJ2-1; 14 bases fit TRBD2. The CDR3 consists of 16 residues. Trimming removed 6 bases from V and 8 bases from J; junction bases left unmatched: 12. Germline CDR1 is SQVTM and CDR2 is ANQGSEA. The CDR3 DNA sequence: TGCAGCGTCGAGGCGACTAGCGGGAGGGCCACGGATGAGCAGTTCTTC. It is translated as CSVEATSGRATDEQFF.

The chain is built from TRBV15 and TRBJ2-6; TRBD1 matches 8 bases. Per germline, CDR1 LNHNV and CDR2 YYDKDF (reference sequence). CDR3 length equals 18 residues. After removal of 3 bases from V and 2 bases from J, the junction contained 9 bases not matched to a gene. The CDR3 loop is CATSRSGQGAPGANVLTF. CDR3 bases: TGTGCCACCAGCAGGTCCGGCCAGGGGGCCCCTGGGGCCAACGTCCTGACTTTC.

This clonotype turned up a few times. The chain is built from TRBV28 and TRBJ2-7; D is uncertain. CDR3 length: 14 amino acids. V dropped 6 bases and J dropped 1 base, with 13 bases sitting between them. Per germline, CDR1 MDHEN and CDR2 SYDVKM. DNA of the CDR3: TGTGCCAGCAGCAACGACACCTTTTCCTACGAGCAGTACTTC. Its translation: CASSNDTFSYEQYF.

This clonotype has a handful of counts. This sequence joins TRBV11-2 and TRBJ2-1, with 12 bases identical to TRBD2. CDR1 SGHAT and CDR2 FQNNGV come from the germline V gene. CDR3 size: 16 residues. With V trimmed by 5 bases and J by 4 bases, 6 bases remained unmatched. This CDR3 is CASSGGTSGLYNEQFF. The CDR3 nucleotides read TGTGCCAGCAGCGGGGGGACTAGCGGGCTTTACAATGAGCAGTTCTTC. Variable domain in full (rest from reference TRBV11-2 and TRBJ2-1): EAGVAQSPRYKIIEKRQSVAFWCNPISGHATLYWYQQILGQGPKLLIQFQNNGVVDDSQLPKDRFSAERLKGVDSTLKIQPAKLEDSAVYLCASSGGTSGLYNEQFFGPGTRLTVL.